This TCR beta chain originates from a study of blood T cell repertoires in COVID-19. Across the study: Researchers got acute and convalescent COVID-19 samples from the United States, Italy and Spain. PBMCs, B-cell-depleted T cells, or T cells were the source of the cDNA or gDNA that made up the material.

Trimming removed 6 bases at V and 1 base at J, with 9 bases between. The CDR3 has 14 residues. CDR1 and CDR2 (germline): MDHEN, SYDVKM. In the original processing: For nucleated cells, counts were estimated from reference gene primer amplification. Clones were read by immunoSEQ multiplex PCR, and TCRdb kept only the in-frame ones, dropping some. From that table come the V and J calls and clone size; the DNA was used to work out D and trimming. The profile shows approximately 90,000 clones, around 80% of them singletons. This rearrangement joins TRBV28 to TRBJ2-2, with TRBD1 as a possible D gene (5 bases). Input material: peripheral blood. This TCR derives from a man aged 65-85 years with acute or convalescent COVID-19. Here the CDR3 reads CASRRTGNTGELFF. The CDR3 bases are TGTGCCAGCAGACGAACAGGGAACACCGGGGAGCTGTTTTTT. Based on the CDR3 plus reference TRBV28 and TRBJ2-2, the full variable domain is DVKVTQSSRYLVKRTGEKVFLECVQDMDHENMFWYRQDPGLGLRLIYFSYDVKMKEKGDIPEGYSVSREKKERFSLILESASTNQTSMYLCASRRTGNTGELFFGEGSRLTVL.